Listed below are T cell receptor beta chains from one sample, sequenced in a study of metastatic and nonmetastatic thyroid tumors. TCRdb re-called the PCR reads with MiXCR. The table includes tens of thousands of clones, roughly a quarter detected once. Sequenced input: tumor tissue. Receptors were obtained from a male donor with papillary thyroid cancer or a benign thyroid nodule (not recorded which). Some clones in this sample may be carry-over from other donors' samples. Both conserved end residues are trimmed from each CDR3.

cdr3_aa v_call
ASSLTSGAAKNIQY TRBV5-1
ASSLQGSKYDHEQY TRBV28
ASSRTGTSDFSQY TRBV7-2
ASILAGYSSYNGQF TRBV5-1
ASTPSGGTEAF TRBV6-1
ASSYPPRGEQY TRBV6-2/TRBV6-3
ASSYGRDVYEQY TRBV6-2/TRBV6-3
ASSLAGMWNTEAF TRBV5-1
ASRKGGDGYT TRBV19
ASTRTGETQY TRBV27
ASSLRPGSSYEQY TRBV5-1
ASTLGGHAGNTIY TRBV19
ASSSWFRDRGQTNYGYT TRBV19
ASSLDRGRGGYT TRBV11-2
ASSLGGQGHEQY TRBV7-3
ASSLQGTTLANTGELF TRBV7-3
ASSQETPVGTQY TRBV14
ASSQDPTGGADTQY TRBV4-3
ASSLTGGYGYT TRBV4-3
ASSVITGNTEAF TRBV6-1
ASSALQGAGANVLT TRBV19
ASSPGGLYEQY TRBV12-3/TRBV12-4
ASSLSRGSVNTEAF TRBV5-4
ASSQSPGSQAVNEQF TRBV16
ATTEANSPLH TRBV6-1
ASSPIIGGDTQY TRBV5-5
ASSLTVSLDNEQF TRBV9
ASSVESGTAYGYT TRBV9
ASSVIAGELF TRBV9
ASSRTDYTDMQY TRBV10-2
ASSLAGTPSTDTQY TRBV5-1
ASSLSIGTTNYEQY TRBV7-6